Following are 30 T cell receptor beta chains from one sample sequenced in a study of blood T cell repertoires in COVID-19. Generated by immunoSEQ multiplex PCR, the TCRdb table keeps only in-frame clones and is missing some. The sample has about 120,000 clones; 87% are singletons. The source material was peripheral blood. The receptor source for this set is a woman aged 70 to 79 with acute or convalescent COVID-19.

The chain has TRBV7-6 and TRBJ2-7; D perhaps matches TRBD2 (5 bases). The V end was cut by 5 bases, the J end by 2 bases, with 19 bases between. This CDR3 is 16 amino acids long. Germline V gene lookup returns CDR1 SGHVS and CDR2 FNYEAQ. CDR3 bases: TGTGCCAGCAGCCATGAGCGGCGGGCGGTACCCTACGAGCAGTACTTC. It yields the protein CASSHERRAVPYEQYF.

The chain links TRBV3-1 (or the pseudogene TRBV3-2) to TRBJ1-2; 9 nucleotides match TRBD1. The CDR3 is 15 amino acids. The junction had 6 bases not matched to a gene; V was cut back by 0 bases and J by 7 bases. Germline V gene sequence: CDR1 LGHDT, CDR2 YNNKEL (reference sequence). Here the CDR3 reads CASSQEGTGFSGYTF. CDR3 coding DNA: TGTGCCAGCAGCCAAGAGGGGACAGGGTTCAGTGGCTACACCTTC.

V is TRBV6-6 and J is TRBJ2-2, with 8 bases that match TRBD1. J gave up 5 bases and V 2 bases, and 7 bases lay outside the gene matches. This CDR3 has 16 residues. Germline assignment: CDR1 MNHNY and CDR2 SVGAGI (reference sequence). CDR3 region: CASSYLAGGATGELFF. The CDR3 nucleotides are TGTGCCAGCAGTTACCTGGCAGGGGGCGCGACCGGGGAGCTGTTTTTT.

This clone was recorded a few times. The chain combines TRBV6-5 with TRBJ1-2, with a weak D call TRBD1 (5 bases). Trimming removed 0 bases at V and 2 bases at J, with 10 bases between. This CDR3 contains 15 residues. Germline CDR1 reads MNHEY; CDR2 reads SVGAGI. The CDR3 protein is CASSYSSSGNYGYTF. The CDR3 DNA sequence: TGTGCCAGCAGTTACTCCTCTTCAGGGAACTATGGCTACACCTTC.

The rearrangement joins TRBV15 to TRBJ2-4, with a weak D call TRBD1 (5 bases). Trimming took 11 bases from V and 1 from J, leaving 24 bases between them. The germline V gene encodes CDR1 LNHNV and CDR2 YYDKDF (reference sequence). The CDR3 consists of 17 residues. Here the CDR3 reads CASQQVDGNQAKNIQYF. The CDR3 coding sequence is TGTGCCTCACAACAGGTCGACGGTAATCAGGCCAAAAACATTCAGTACTTC.

J is TRBJ2-5 and V is TRBV5-1; TRBD1 might be the D (6 bases). V gave up 2 bases and J gave up 1 base, with 9 bases separating them. Germline loops: CDR1 SGHRS, CDR2 YFSETQ. The CDR3 spans 14 residues. The CDR3 region has the DNA TGCGCCAGCAGCTTCCAGGGGTCCCAAGAGACCCAGTACTTC. Amino acid sequence: CASSFQGSQETQYF.

The gene calls are TRBV2 and TRBJ1-1; TRBD1 is a possible D gene (6 bases). V was cut by 3 bases and J by 8 bases, with 19 bases left in between. Germline V gives CDR1 SNHLY, CDR2 FYNNEI. This CDR3 is 15 amino acids long. CDR3 sequence: CASSESRGVGEEAFF. CDR3 coding DNA: TGTGCCAGCAGTGAGAGCAGGGGCGTTGGGGAGGAAGCTTTCTTT.

This clone appeared once. The sample contains more than one DNA sequence encoding this CDR3. The rearrangement uses TRBV30 and TRBJ2-5, with TRBD2 identical over 7 bases. V lost 1 base and J lost 5; bases outside the gene matches: 1. Germline V gene data show CDR1 as GTSNPN and CDR2 as SVGIG (reference sequence). This CDR3 has 12 residues. In DNA, the CDR3 is TGTGCCTGGAGTGGGGGAGGGGAGACCCAGTACTTC. Protein product: CAWSGGGETQYF.

Only one count was recorded for this clone. The chain recombines TRBV30 with TRBJ1-2, with 7 bases lining up with TRBD1. Trimming at V came to 8 bases and at J to 1 base, leaving 10 bases not matched to a gene. The V gene's germline CDR1 is GTSNPN and CDR2 SVGIG (reference sequence). This CDR3 comprises 14 residues. This CDR3 reads CAHSGTELNYGYTF. The CDR3 DNA reads TGTGCCCATTCCGGGACAGAACTTAACTATGGCTACACCTTC.

The chain couples TRBV29-1 to TRBJ1-2; D gene uncertain. CDR3 size: 13 residues. The germline CDR1 and CDR2 sequences are SQVTM and ANQGSEA. The CDR3 nucleotides are TGCACCGCGTCGGGTCCCTCTAACTATGGCTACACCTTC. This encodes CTASGPSNYGYTF.

The CDR3 sequence: CASSFGDSLEQYF. CDR3 DNA: TGCGCCAGCAGCTTCGGGGACAGCCTCGAGCAGTACTTC. The genes are TRBV5-1 and TRBJ2-7; 7 nucleotides line up with TRBD1. The germline V gene has CDR1 SGHRS and CDR2 YFSETQ. The CDR3 covers 13 residues. Trimming removed 2 bases from V and 6 bases from J; junction bases left unmatched: 5. Full variable domain (remainder filled in from reference TRBV5-1 and TRBJ2-7): KAGVTQTPRYLIKTRGQQVTLSCSPISGHRSVSWYQQTPGQGLQFLFEYFSETQRNKGNFPGRFSGRQFSNSRSEMNVSTLELGDSALYLCASSFGDSLEQYFGPGTRLTVT.

This sequence joins TRBV6-5 and TRBJ1-2; 8 bases agree with TRBD1. The CDR3 runs to 14 residues. CDR1 is MNHEY, CDR2 SVGAGI, per germline. Losses at the gene ends were 6 bases for V and 4 bases for J; bases not matched to a gene: 7. CDR3 in DNA: TGTGCCAGCAGAGGACAGGGCGTTGGCTATGGCTACACCTTC. Protein sequence: CASRGQGVGYGYTF.

The rearrangement joins TRBV19 to TRBJ2-7, with 8 nucleotides matching TRBD1. CDR1 and CDR2 (germline): LNHDA, SQIVND (reference sequence). This CDR3 is built from 13 residues. The ends lost 6 bases at V and 2 bases at J; junction bases unmatched: 3. CDR3 coding DNA: TGTGCCAGTAGCCCGACAGGGGCCTACGAGCAGTACTTC. It codes for CASSPTGAYEQYF.

The chain has TRBV19 and TRBJ1-5; TRBD1 aligns across 11 bases. CDR1 and CDR2 (germline): LNHDA, SQIVND (reference sequence). V shed 5 bases, J shed 7 bases, and the junction held 7 bases outside the gene matches. The CDR3 length is 15 residues. The CDR3 loop reads CASSSGTGGEQPQHF. The CDR3 bases are TGTGCCAGTAGTTCCGGGACAGGGGGAGAACAGCCCCAGCATTTT. Full variable domain (outside the CDR3, taken from reference TRBV19 and TRBJ1-5): DGGITQSPKYLFRKEGQNVTLSCEQNLNHDAMYWYRQDPGQGLRLIYYSQIVNDFQKGDIAEGYSVSREKKESFPLTVTSAQKNPTAFYLCASSSGTGGEQPQHFGDGTRLSIL.

The chain combines TRBV27 with TRBJ1-1; 7 bases are shared with TRBD1. Losses at the gene ends were 6 bases for V and 2 bases for J; bases not matched to a gene: 6. CDR1 MNHEY and CDR2 SMNVEV come from the germline V gene (reference sequence). The CDR3 contains 14 residues. This chain's CDR3 is CASRETGFNTEAFF. In nucleotides, the CDR3 is TGTGCCAGCAGAGAGACAGGGTTTAACACTGAAGCTTTCTTT.

The chain employs TRBV11-3 and TRBJ2-7; weak D call: TRBD1 (6 bases). V was pared by 3 bases and J by 7 bases, with 13 bases between. This CDR3 spans 13 amino acids. The germline V gene has CDR1 SGHNT and CDR2 YENEEA. The CDR3 reads CASSLRGSAEQYF. In DNA form, the CDR3 reads TGTGCCAGCAGCTTGAGGGGGTCCGCGGAGCAGTACTTC. Filled out from reference TRBV11-3 and TRBJ2-7, the complete variable domain reads EAGVVQSPRYKIIEKKQPVAFWCNPISGHNTLYWYLQNLGQGPELLIRYENEEAVDDSQLPKDRFSAERLKGVDSTLKIQPAELGDSAVYLCASSLRGSAEQYFGPGTRLTVT.

The rearrangement joins TRBV6-5 to TRBJ1-1; a possible D gene is TRBD1 (5 bases). Germline assignment: CDR1 MNHEY and CDR2 SVGAGI. V shed 6 bases and J shed 5 bases, with 10 bases lying between them. The CDR3 loop spans 12 amino acids. The CDR3 nucleotides are TGTGCCAGCAGCCGGACAAGTACTGAAGCTTTCTTT. It encodes CASSRTSTEAFF.

This chain's CDR3 is CASSSSGGPSSYNEQFF. The CDR3 region has the DNA TGCGCCAGCAGTTCAAGCGGGGGGCCCAGCTCCTACAATGAGCAGTTCTTC. This chain joins TRBV5-1 and TRBJ2-1; 9 bases map to TRBD2. The CDR3 is 17 residues long. J gave up 0 bases and V 5 bases, and 9 bases lay outside the gene matches. The germline V gene has CDR1 SGHRS and CDR2 YFSETQ. Looking up the rest from reference TRBV5-1 and TRBJ2-1 gives the full variable domain: KAGVTQTPRYLIKTRGQQVTLSCSPISGHRSVSWYQQTPGQGLQFLFEYFSETQRNKGNFPGRFSGRQFSNSRSEMNVSTLELGDSALYLCASSSSGGPSSYNEQFFGPGTRLTVL.

J is TRBJ1-1 and V is TRBV7-9; 7 positions match TRBD1. With 6 bases clipped from V and 1 base from J, the junction kept 8 bases outside the gene matches. The germline V gene encodes CDR1 SEHNR and CDR2 FQNEAQ (reference sequence). The CDR3 loop spans 15 amino acids. The CDR3 loop is CASSTKGGRNTEAFF. The CDR3 DNA follows: TGTGCCAGCAGTACCAAAGGGGGCCGGAACACTGAAGCTTTCTTT.

The J gene is TRBJ1-4, the V gene TRBV5-6, with a weak D call TRBD1 (5 bases). Germline V gene data show CDR1 as SGHDT and CDR2 as YYEEEE. V lost 4 bases and J lost 4, with 14 bases in between. This CDR3 is built from 15 residues. CDR3 sequence: CASSNPGQGNEKLFF. In DNA form, the CDR3 reads TGTGCCAGCAGCAACCCAGGGCAGGGTAATGAAAAACTGTTTTTT.

The chain has TRBV11-2 and TRBJ2-2, with D perhaps TRBD1 (5 bases). Germline V gene lookup returns CDR1 SGHAT and CDR2 FQNNGV. Trimming took off 5 bases at V and 1 base at J, with 11 bases between the two ends. The CDR3 has 15 amino acids. The chain's CDR3 is CASSQNTGNTGELFF. In DNA, the CDR3 is TGTGCCAGCAGCCAGAACACAGGGAACACCGGGGAGCTGTTTTTT.

The chain has TRBV11-2 and TRBJ1-3; 9 bases align to TRBD1. There are 16 residues in the CDR3. V shed 5 bases and J 0 bases; nucleotides not matched to a gene: 5. The germline V gene has CDR1 SGHAT and CDR2 FQNNGV. The CDR3 region has the DNA TGTGCCAGCAGCCGGGGGACAGGGAGCTCTGGAAACACCATATATTTT. It yields the protein CASSRGTGSSGNTIYF.

V is TRBV3-1 (or the pseudogene TRBV3-2) and J is TRBJ2-1; TRBD2 matches 10 bases. The CDR3 runs to 16 residues. CDR1 is LGHDT and CDR2 is YNNKEL in the germline V gene (reference sequence). Losses at the gene ends were 1 base for V and 15 bases for J; bases not matched to a gene: 15. CDR3 region: CASSQGLQRSGGAGFF. Here the CDR3 DNA reads TGTGCCAGCAGCCAAGGCCTCCAGAGGAGCGGGGGGGCCGGGTTCTTC.

The V gene is TRBV7-2, the J gene TRBJ1-2; D may be TRBD1 (5 bases). V lost 7 bases and J 3 bases, leaving 12 bases between the germline ends. This CDR3 contains 13 residues. CDR1 is SGHTA and CDR2 is FQGNSA in the germline V gene. This chain's CDR3 is CASNPGGYYGYTF. DNA of the CDR3: TGTGCCAGCAACCCCGGGGGGTACTATGGCTACACCTTC.

The genes are TRBV10-3 and TRBJ1-6; D not resolved. Germline lookup yields CDR1 ENHRY and CDR2 SYGVKD. V dropped 4 bases and J dropped 9 bases, with 10 bases sitting between them. This CDR3 region has 13 residues. Written as DNA, the CDR3 is TGTGCCATCAGTGCAGGAAATCCTTCACCCCTCCACTTT. The encoded protein is CAISAGNPSPLHF.

The CDR3 sequence: CASSPRGLNSPLHF. In DNA, the CDR3 is TGTGCCAGCAGCCCCCGAGGCCTAAATTCACCCCTCCACTTT. This rearrangement joins TRBV6-6 to TRBJ1-6; no reliable D call. The CDR3 sequence is 14 residues long. The V gene lost 6 bases and the J gene lost 7 bases, with 13 bases spanning the gap. The germline gives CDR1 MNHNY, CDR2 SVGAGI (reference sequence).

The rearrangement uses TRBV5-1 and TRBJ2-2, with 9 bases identical to TRBD1. This CDR3 spans 14 amino acids. V gave up 4 bases and J gave up 7 bases; unmatched junction bases: 5. Germline CDR1 reads SGHRS; CDR2 reads YFSETQ. The CDR3 loop reads CASSTQGANGELFF. CDR3 sequence (DNA): TGCGCCAGCAGCACACAGGGGGCCAACGGGGAGCTGTTTTTT.

The rearrangement joins TRBV5-1 to TRBJ1-1; D is perhaps TRBD1 (6 bases). CDR3 length: 11 residues. The germline CDR1 and CDR2 sequences are SGHRS and YFSETQ. The V end lost 2 bases, the J end lost 11 bases, and 10 bases lay between the germline ends. The CDR3 nucleotides read TGCGCCAGCAGCTTACAGGGCCCCGCTTTCTTT. It encodes CASSLQGPAFF.

The rearrangement links TRBV29-1 to TRBJ2-3, with a weak D call TRBD1 (5 bases). Germline V gene data show CDR1 as SQVTM and CDR2 as ANQGSEA. V shed 3 bases and J shed 5 bases, with 15 bases lying between them. The CDR3 spans 14 residues. Here the CDR3 reads CSVDGAFGIDTQYF. In DNA form, the CDR3 reads TGCAGCGTTGATGGGGCCTTTGGGATAGATACGCAGTATTTT.

A single count supports this clone. This chain links TRBV7-3 with TRBJ1-2, with no clear D. V lost 0 bases, J lost 3 bases, and 5 bases lay in between. The CDR3 is 13 residues long. Germline loops: CDR1 SGHTA, CDR2 FQGTGA. The CDR3 loop is CASSLTGDYGYTF. The CDR3 nucleotides read TGTGCCAGCAGCTTAACGGGCGACTATGGCTACACCTTC.